The 4 T cell receptor beta chains below all came from one sample that was sequenced in a study of T cell responses to AZD1222 COVID-19 vaccine. The assay was immunoSEQ multiplex PCR, and TCRdb's table has in-frame clones only and misses some. The profile shows 88,000 or so clones, 85% to 90% of them singletons. Specimen: peripheral blood, collected 28 days after the second AZD1222 dose. These receptors came from an adult who received the AZD1222 COVID-19 vaccine.

The chain joins TRBV18 to TRBJ1-3, with TRBD1 matching 7 bases. J was trimmed by 1 base and V by 3 bases; bases with no gene match: 6. CDR3 length: 16 amino acids. Germline V gene lookup returns CDR1 KGHSH and CDR2 LQKENI. Here the CDR3 DNA reads TGTGCCAGCTCACCTGGACAGGTCGGTTCTGGAAACACCATATATTTT. Its translation: CASSPGQVGSGNTIYF.

The J gene is TRBJ1-5, the V gene TRBV6-1; D unresolved. Trimming removed 3 bases from V and 0 bases from J, with 9 bases in between. The V gene's germline CDR1 is MNHNS and CDR2 SASEGT. The CDR3 has 15 amino acids. The CDR3 here is CASSEAGSSNQPQHF. The CDR3 region has the DNA TGTGCCAGCAGTGAGGCGGGTAGTAGCAATCAGCCCCAGCATTTT.

V usage is TRBV9 and J usage is TRBJ2-5; TRBD2 matches 8 bases. The V gene end was trimmed by 3 bases and the J gene end by 2 bases; junction bases not matched to a gene: 6. The CDR3 is 15 residues long. CDR1 and CDR2 (germline): SGDLS, YYNGEE. The CDR3 region is CASSGTSGQQETQYF. The CDR3 bases are TGTGCCAGCAGCGGAACTAGCGGACAACAAGAGACCCAGTACTTC.

V gene TRBV20-1 combines with J gene TRBJ1-2, with D perhaps matching TRBD1 (6 bases). This CDR3 is 14 amino acids long. Germline assignment: CDR1 DFQATT and CDR2 SNEGSKA (reference sequence). The V end was cut by 3 bases, the J end by 8 bases, with 19 bases between. CDR3 loop: CSASSRSGQSGYTF. CDR3 bases: TGCAGTGCTAGTAGCCGGTCAGGACAGTCAGGCTACACCTTC.